This entry lists 22 T cell receptor beta chains sequenced from one sample in a study of cytomegalovirus exposure and HLA in healthy donors. The PCR was carried out with 60 Vbeta primers and 13 Jbeta primers. The protocol was immunoSEQ multiplex PCR, while the TCRdb copy is restricted to in-frame clones and leaves out a portion. The table lists 180,000 or so clones, under 85% of them singletons. The specimen was PBMCs. These receptors originate from a female donor in good health and CMV-seronegative.

This chain connects TRBV14 to TRBJ2-1, with a tentative D call TRBD2 (6 bases). V was shortened by 2 bases and J by 7 bases, with 12 bases between the two germline ends. This CDR3 region has 14 residues. In germline, CDR1 is SGHDN, CDR2 FVKESK. This chain's CDR3 is CASSQNRLVNEQFF. As DNA, the CDR3 is TGTGCCAGCAGCCAAAATAGACTAGTTAATGAGCAGTTCTTC.

V is TRBV9 and J is TRBJ2-1, with 7 positions matching TRBD2. The CDR3 covers 15 residues. In germline, CDR1 is SGDLS, CDR2 YYNGEE. V lost 4 bases, J lost 4 bases, and 8 bases stayed unmatched. This CDR3 is CASSPRDYPYNEQFF. The CDR3 DNA follows: TGTGCCAGCAGCCCCCGGGACTACCCATACAATGAGCAGTTCTTC.

The J gene is TRBJ1-4, the V gene TRBV15; 8 bases map to TRBD1. Looked up from germline, CDR1 is LNHNV and CDR2 is YYDKDF (reference sequence). The V and J ends lost 3 bases and 5 bases, in that order; junction bases with no gene match: 14. This CDR3 has 18 amino acids. DNA for the CDR3: TGTGCCACCAGCAGGGGCACATCCGGACAGGGCTGGAATGAAAAACTGTTTTTT. It translates to CATSRGTSGQGWNEKLFF.

The V and J genes are TRBV7-2 and TRBJ1-5; D unclear. The length of the CDR3 is 15 residues. V lost 8 bases and J lost 5, with 19 bases in between. CDR1 is SGHTA and CDR2 is FQGNSA in the germline V gene. In nucleotides, the CDR3 is TGTGCCAGCGCCAAAGCCTTGCAGGACTATCAGCCCCAGCATTTT. As protein: CASAKALQDYQPQHF.

This rearrangement joins TRBV15 to TRBJ2-1, with 7 bases aligning to TRBD2. The CDR3 spans 15 residues. Germline V CDR1 and CDR2: LNHNV, YYDKDF (reference sequence). Trimming removed 0 bases from V and 8 bases from J; junction bases left unmatched: 7. CDR3 loop: CATSRDQRGWDEQFF. In nucleotides, the CDR3 is TGTGCCACCAGCAGAGATCAGCGGGGTTGGGATGAGCAGTTCTTC.

The chain couples TRBV7-7 to TRBJ2-3, with TRBD2 matching over 7 bases. The CDR3 spans 15 residues. CDR1 and CDR2 (germline): SSHAT, FNYEAQ (reference sequence). The V segment lost 1 base and the J segment 1 base; nucleotides outside the gene matches: 2. The chain's CDR3 is CASSLGLARTDTQYF. CDR3 DNA: TGTGCCAGCAGCTTAGGACTAGCTCGCACAGATACGCAGTATTTT.

This chain links TRBV19 with TRBJ1-1; maybe TRBD1 (6 bases). The length of the CDR3 is 15 residues. Trimming took off 5 bases at V and 0 bases at J, with 13 bases between the two ends. Germline CDR1 and CDR2: LNHDA and SQIVND (reference sequence). The CDR3 loop reads CASSSSGVMNTEAFF. CDR3 sequence (DNA): TGTGCCAGTAGTTCCTCAGGGGTCATGAACACTGAAGCTTTCTTT.

This rearrangement joins TRBV7-9 to TRBJ2-7; 8 positions match TRBD1. Germline V CDR1 and CDR2: SEHNR, FQNEAQ (reference sequence). J lost 0 bases, V lost 1 base, and 2 bases had no gene match. The CDR3 consists of 15 residues. The CDR3 is CASSLGQGSSYEQYF. CDR3 DNA: TGTGCCAGCAGCTTAGGACAGGGGAGCTCCTACGAGCAGTACTTC.

The chain recombines TRBV4-2 with TRBJ2-7; D uncertain. The CDR3 runs to 14 residues. Germline loops: CDR1 LGHNA, CDR2 YNFKEQ. Trimming left V 1 base short and J 6 bases short, with 13 bases between. CDR3 region: CASSQAAAAAEQYF. The CDR3 DNA follows: TGTGCCAGCAGCCAAGCCGCCGCCGCGGCCGAGCAGTACTTC.

The rearrangement links TRBV5-1 to TRBJ2-7; 8 bases are a match to TRBD2. The CDR3 contains 17 residues. Unmatched junction bases numbered 14, after V lost 4 bases and J lost 2 bases. Germline V gene lookup returns CDR1 SGHRS and CDR2 YFSETQ. CDR3: CASSPQTSGRATYEQYF. The CDR3 nucleotides read TGCGCCAGCAGCCCCCAAACCAGCGGGAGAGCCACCTACGAGCAGTACTTC.

The chain has TRBV19 and TRBJ1-2; D perhaps matches TRBD1 (6 bases). The CDR3 covers 14 residues. V was pared by 8 bases and J by 8 bases, with 21 bases between. CDR1 is LNHDA and CDR2 is SQIVND in the germline V gene (reference sequence). The DNA of the CDR3 is TGTGCCAGTTTCCTCCCGGGGACAAACGAGGGCTACACCTTC. Its translation is CASFLPGTNEGYTF. The variable domain in full, with the rest retrieved from reference TRBV19 and TRBJ1-2, is DGGITQSPKYLFRKEGQNVTLSCEQNLNHDAMYWYRQDPGQGLRLIYYSQIVNDFQKGDIAEGYSVSREKKESFPLTVTSAQKNPTAFYLCASFLPGTNEGYTFGSGTRLTVV.

CDR3 sequence: CASSPLDNAYEQYF. CDR3 bases: TGTGCCAGCTCACCTCTGGACAATGCCTACGAGCAGTACTTC. V and J are TRBV18 and TRBJ2-5, with a possible D match to TRBD1 (5 bases). The tail of the sequence fits TRBJ2-7 better, so the J call may be wrong. The CDR3 is 14 amino acids. Germline V gene lookup returns CDR1 KGHSH and CDR2 LQKENI.

The DNA for the CDR3 is TGTGCCAGCAGCCTAGGCATAGCCTACGAGCAGTACTTC. Its translation: CASSLGIAYEQYF. J is TRBJ2-7 and V is TRBV27; D gene ambiguous. The CDR3 runs to 13 residues. V lost 6 bases and J 2 bases, leaving 11 bases between the germline ends. Germline CDR1 is MNHEY and CDR2 is SMNVEV (reference sequence).

The gene calls are TRBV7-3 and TRBJ2-2, with 7 bases fitting TRBD1. The length of the CDR3 is 16 residues. The germline gives CDR1 SGHTA, CDR2 FQGTGA. V shed 5 bases, J shed 4 bases, and the junction held 10 bases outside the gene matches. CDR3 in DNA: TGTGCCAGCAGCCAGGGGGTCCGCACGAGCACCGGGGAGCTGTTTTTT. It encodes CASSQGVRTSTGELFF.

This clone came up once. V and J are TRBV7-8 and TRBJ2-1; TRBD2 agrees at 9 bases. Germline V gene lookup returns CDR1 SGHVS and CDR2 FQNEAQ. The CDR3 extends over 17 amino acids. V dropped 6 bases and J dropped 1; count of bases not matched to a gene: 10. CDR3 in DNA: TGTGCCAGCAGATCAATACGGCTAGCGGGGTCCTACAATGAGCAGTTCTTC. It translates to CASRSIRLAGSYNEQFF.

The rearrangement links TRBV6-1 to TRBJ2-3, with D perhaps matching TRBD2 (5 bases). V lost 6 bases, J lost 0 bases, and 10 bases lay in between. Germline loops: CDR1 MNHNS, CDR2 SASEGT. This CDR3 contains 14 residues. The CDR3 loop is CASRPGVSTDTQYF. The CDR3 DNA reads as TGTGCCAGCAGACCCGGGGTTAGCACAGATACGCAGTATTTT.

The chain joins TRBV19 to TRBJ2-3, with D unclear. The CDR3 loop spans 14 amino acids. Germline CDR1 reads LNHDA; CDR2 reads SQIVND (reference sequence). V was shortened by 3 bases and J by 0 bases, with 7 bases between the two germline ends. CDR3 in DNA: TGTGCCAGTAGTATGGGCGCTAGCACAGATACGCAGTATTTT. This encodes CASSMGASTDTQYF.

This clone appeared once. V is TRBV7-6 and J is TRBJ2-3; maybe TRBD1 (6 bases). The CDR3 has 18 residues. The ends were cut back, 1 base at V and 1 base at J, with 18 bases in the middle. Germline lookup yields CDR1 SGHVS and CDR2 FNYEAQ. CDR3: CASSLVFLGASGTDTQYF. The DNA of the CDR3 is TGTGCCAGCAGCTTAGTATTTCTGGGGGCGTCAGGCACAGATACGCAGTATTTT.

This clone showed up just a few times. The sample contains more than one DNA sequence encoding this CDR3. The chain employs TRBV6-1 and TRBJ1-2; 8 bases are shared with TRBD1. V shed 2 bases and J 4 bases; nucleotides not matched to a gene: 3. CDR1 and CDR2 (germline): MNHNS, SASEGT. This CDR3 spans 14 amino acids. The DNA for the CDR3 is TGTGCCAGCAGTGAACAGGACAGGGCCTATGGCTACACCTTC. The encoded protein is CASSEQDRAYGYTF.

The genes are TRBV6-1 and TRBJ2-1, with 8 nucleotides matching TRBD2. V trimming: 7 bases; J trimming: 5 bases; junction bases outside the gene matches: 13. The CDR3 is 16 amino acids. Germline V gene data show CDR1 as MNHNS and CDR2 as SASEGT. Here the CDR3 DNA reads TGTGCCAGCATTAAAGCACCGGGACTAGGAAACAATGAGCAGTTCTTC. This codes for CASIKAPGLGNNEQFF.

The chain employs TRBV5-5 and TRBJ2-3; D is perhaps TRBD2 (5 bases). Trimming removed 1 base from V and 0 bases from J, with 9 bases in between. CDR3 length equals 15 residues. Germline CDR1 SGHKS, CDR2 YYEKEE (reference sequence). The CDR3 sequence is CASSLPAESTDTQYF. The CDR3 DNA follows: TGTGCCAGCAGCTTGCCAGCGGAGAGCACAGATACGCAGTATTTT.

The V gene is TRBV7-2, the J gene TRBJ1-1; TRBD1 might be the D (5 bases). Deletions cut 5 bases from V and 2 bases from J, with 12 bases between. The CDR3 totals 14 residues. Germline V CDR1 and CDR2: SGHTA, FQGNSA. CDR3 bases: TGTGCCAGCAGCCCCCAGGGTGGCAACACTGAAGCTTTCTTT. This translates into CASSPQGGNTEAFF. The whole variable domain, filled in from reference TRBV7-2 and TRBJ1-1, reads GAGVSQSPSNKVTEKGKDVELRCDPISGHTALYWYRQSLGQGLEFLIYFQGNSAPDKSGLPSDRFSAERTGGSVSTLTIQRTQQEDSAVYLCASSPQGGNTEAFFGQGTRLTVV.